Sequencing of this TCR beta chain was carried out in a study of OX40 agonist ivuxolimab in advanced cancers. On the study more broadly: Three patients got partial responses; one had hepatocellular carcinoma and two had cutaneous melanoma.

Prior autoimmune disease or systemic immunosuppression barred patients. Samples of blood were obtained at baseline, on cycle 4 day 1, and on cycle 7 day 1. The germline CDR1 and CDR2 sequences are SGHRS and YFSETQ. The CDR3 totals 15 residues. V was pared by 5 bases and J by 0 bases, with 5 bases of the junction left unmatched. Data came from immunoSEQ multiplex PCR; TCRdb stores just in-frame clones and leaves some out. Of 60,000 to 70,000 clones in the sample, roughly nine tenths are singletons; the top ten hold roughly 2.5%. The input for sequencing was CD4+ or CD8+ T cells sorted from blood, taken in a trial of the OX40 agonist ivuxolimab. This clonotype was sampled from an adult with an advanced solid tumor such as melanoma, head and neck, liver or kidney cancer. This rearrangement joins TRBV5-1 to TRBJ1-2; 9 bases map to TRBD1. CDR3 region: CASRGQGLTNYGYTF. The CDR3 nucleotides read TGCGCCAGCAGGGGACAGGGCCTCACTAACTATGGCTACACCTTC. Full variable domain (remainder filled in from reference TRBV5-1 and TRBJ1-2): KAGVTQTPRYLIKTRGQQVTLSCSPISGHRSVSWYQQTPGQGLQFLFEYFSETQRNKGNFPGRFSGRQFSNSRSEMNVSTLELGDSALYLCASRGQGLTNYGYTFGSGTRLTVV.